This T cell receptor (beta chain) was recovered during a study of PD-1 blockade in mismatch repair-deficient tumors. Study-level results: After pembrolizumab, tumor-resident clones rose rapidly, then generally contracted before radiologic responses.

All patients were mismatch repair deficient, assessed by either PCR or immunohistochemistry. Concerning this clone: Its antigen is unknown.

V lost 6 bases and J lost 12; bases outside the gene matches: 7. The CDR3 has 13 amino acids. Germline loops: CDR1 MNHEY, CDR2 SVGAGI. Clones were read by immunoSEQ multiplex PCR, and TCRdb kept only the in-frame ones, dropping some. The sample has around 120,000 clones, roughly 86% seen once; the top ten hold 13%. The sequencing here drew on peripheral blood, taken 44 weeks after starting pembrolizumab. The genes are TRBV6-5 and TRBJ2-1, with 11 bases matching TRBD1. The clonotype originates from an adult with mismatch repair-deficient cancer. DNA for the CDR3: TGTGCCAGCAGGGACAGGGGGCGAGTCTCGCAGTTCTTC. Translated: CASRDRGRVSQFF.